What follows are 15 T cell receptor beta chains derived from one specimen sequenced in a study of shared clonotypes between healthy human individuals. Assay used: immunoSEQ multiplex PCR; TCRdb lists only in-frame clones, some missing. The sample has about a million clones, roughly 80% seen once. The specimen sequenced was memory CD4+ T cells from PBMCs. Described subset: CD45RA-negative fraction. These receptors came from a man aged 18 to 30 in good health. Some clones in this sample may be carry-over from other donors' samples.

V and J are TRBV5-1 and TRBJ1-4; tentative D call: TRBD1 (6 bases). Trimming stripped 0 bases from V and 1 base from J, with 10 bases between. The CDR3 contains 16 residues. Germline CDR1 and CDR2: SGHRS and YFSETQ. In DNA, the CDR3 is TGCGCCAGCAGCTTGGCCGTAGGGGGAACTAATGAAAAACTGTTTTTT. Translating gives CASSLAVGGTNEKLFF.

The chain employs TRBV7-9 and TRBJ2-2, with 7 bases fitting TRBD2. CDR1 is SEHNR, CDR2 FQNEAQ, per germline (reference sequence). Trimming at V came to 10 bases and at J to 0 bases, leaving 5 bases not matched to a gene. This CDR3 region has 14 residues. CDR3 residues: CATGAGSNTGELFF. The CDR3 DNA reads as TGTGCCACCGGAGCGGGGTCGAACACCGGGGAGCTGTTTTTT.

The V and J genes are TRBV18 and TRBJ1-4; 7 bases match TRBD1. V trimming: 3 bases; J trimming: 5 bases; junction bases outside the gene matches: 6. CDR3 length equals 15 residues. Germline CDR1 is KGHSH and CDR2 is LQKENI. This chain's CDR3 is CASSPPGQPNEKLFF. The CDR3 DNA sequence: TGTGCCAGCTCACCGCCGGGACAGCCCAATGAAAAACTGTTTTTT.

This clone was seen once. The DNA for the CDR3 is TGCGCCAGCAGCCAAGAACAGGGGGCGCTTGAAGGCTACACCTTC. Protein sequence: CASSQEQGALEGYTF. The rearrangement links TRBV4-3 to TRBJ1-2, with 9 bases identical to TRBD1. The CDR3 runs to 15 residues. Germline values: CDR1 LGHNA, CDR2 YSLEER. With 0 bases clipped from V and 8 bases from J, the junction kept 7 bases outside the gene matches.

The gene calls are TRBV27 and TRBJ1-2, with TRBD1 as a possible D gene (5 bases). This CDR3 contains 15 residues. Germline V gene sequence: CDR1 MNHEY, CDR2 SMNVEV (reference sequence). Trimming removed 3 bases from V and 7 bases from J, with 18 bases in between. The CDR3 bases are TGTGCCAGCAGTTTCTTCCCCGGGCGGGGCCTTGGCTACACCTTC. Its protein is CASSFFPGRGLGYTF.

This sequence joins TRBV2 and TRBJ1-4; D ambiguous. Germline values: CDR1 SNHLY, CDR2 FYNNEI. The CDR3 is made up of 15 amino acids. V dropped 4 bases and J dropped 6 bases, with 15 bases sitting between them. The CDR3 sequence: CASSAGSGVDEKLFF. In DNA, the CDR3 is TGTGCCAGCAGTGCGGGAAGCGGGGTCGATGAAAAACTGTTTTTT.

This chain connects TRBV28 to TRBJ2-5; TRBD2 is a possible D gene (6 bases). The germline V and J ends were trimmed by 2 bases and 5 bases, with 15 bases remaining between them. The CDR3 totals 15 residues. Germline V lookup: CDR1 MDHEN, CDR2 SYDVKM. Here the CDR3 reads CASSLGAGILETQYF. CDR3 DNA: TGTGCCAGCAGTTTAGGGGCGGGGATATTGGAGACCCAGTACTTC.

This rearrangement joins TRBV29-1 to TRBJ2-3; maybe TRBD1 (5 bases). The ends were cut back, 7 bases at V and 0 bases at J, with 14 bases in the middle. Germline V gene data show CDR1 as SQVTM and CDR2 as ANQGSEA. CDR3 length equals 14 residues. This chain's CDR3 is CSALQVTSTDTQYF. The DNA of the CDR3 is TGCAGCGCCCTACAGGTCACTAGCACAGATACGCAGTATTTT.

This clone came up a few times. V is TRBV18 and J is TRBJ2-1; 9 bases map to TRBD2. The CDR3 sequence is 13 residues long. Germline V gene lookup returns CDR1 KGHSH and CDR2 LQKENI. V shed 6 bases, J shed 10 bases, and the junction held 7 bases outside the gene matches. CDR3 protein: CASSPGTSREQFF. In DNA form, the CDR3 reads TGTGCCAGCTCCCCCGGGACTAGCCGCGAGCAGTTCTTC.

The table lists this clone with a count of one. The chain is built from TRBV29-1 and TRBJ2-5; 13 positions match TRBD2. The V segment lost 6 bases and the J segment 4 bases; nucleotides outside the gene matches: 8. Germline loops: CDR1 SQVTM, CDR2 ANQGSEA. The CDR3 consists of 15 residues. The CDR3 here is CSVRGLAGDGETQYF. CDR3 DNA sequence: TGCAGCGTCCGCGGACTAGCGGGAGATGGAGAGACCCAGTACTTC.

The chain couples TRBV6-5 to TRBJ2-7; TRBD2 agrees at 8 bases. The CDR3 is 15 amino acids. Germline V lookup: CDR1 MNHEY, CDR2 SVGAGI. The V and J ends lost 6 bases and 6 bases, in that order; junction bases with no gene match: 13. The DNA of the CDR3 is TGTGCCAGCAGCCGCCTTGGGCGGGAGGCCGCCGAGCAGTACTTC. Translation gives CASSRLGREAAEQYF.

The sample holds a few counts of this clone. The V and J genes are TRBV5-1 and TRBJ2-1; D might be TRBD2 (5 bases). CDR3 size: 11 residues. V was cut by 3 bases and J by 10 bases, with 8 bases left in between. The germline gives CDR1 SGHRS, CDR2 YFSETQ. The CDR3 bases are TGCGCCAGCAGCTCCCGGAGGGAGCAGTTCTTC. Its translation: CASSSRREQFF.

The V and J genes are TRBV10-3 and TRBJ1-5, with TRBD1 matching 7 bases. The J segment lost 0 bases and the V segment lost 8 bases, leaving 7 bases of the junction unmatched. The CDR3 loop spans 15 amino acids. CDR1 and CDR2 from the germline V gene are ENHRY and SYGVKD. The CDR3 is CAIGRTGDSNQPQHF. CDR3 in DNA: TGTGCCATCGGACGGACAGGAGATAGCAATCAGCCCCAGCATTTT.

This chain uses TRBV18 with TRBJ1-3, with 7 bases lining up with TRBD1. The CDR3 contains 16 residues. Unmatched junction bases numbered 7, after V lost 2 bases and J lost 3 bases. Germline values: CDR1 KGHSH, CDR2 LQKENI. Here the CDR3 DNA reads TGTGCCAGCTCACCAAGGACAGGAGATATTGGAAACACCATATATTTT. Translation gives CASSPRTGDIGNTIYF.

This chain joins TRBV14 and TRBJ2-2, with 10 bases fitting TRBD1. V was clipped by 3 bases and J by 5 bases; unmatched bases: 12. CDR3 length: 18 amino acids. Germline-derived CDR1 and CDR2 are SGHDN and FVKESK. CDR3 sequence (DNA): TGTGCCAGCAGCCAGCTTCTTGGGACAGGGGAGCGGACCGGGGAGCTGTTTTTT. As protein: CASSQLLGTGERTGELFF.